The sequence of this T cell receptor beta chain was determined in a study of blood T cell repertoires in COVID-19. Across the study: Sites across the United States, Italy and Spain contributed samples from acute and convalescent COVID-19. Nucleic acid was either cDNA or gDNA, and it came from T cells, B-cell-depleted T cells, or PBMCs.

Study processing details: Estimates of nucleated cell counts were drawn from the amplification of reference gene primers. The data were produced by immunoSEQ multiplex PCR, yet TCRdb's version contains in-frame clones alone and is incomplete. That table furnishes V, J and clone size, whereas the DNA furnished D and trimming. Altogether over 150,000 clones are present, about four fifths being singletons, with the ten largest covering around 28%. CDR1 MNHEY and CDR2 SVGAGI come from the germline V gene. V lost 6 bases to trimming and J lost 4 bases, with 15 bases between them. The CDR3 is 14 residues long.

This clonotype originated in a woman aged 55-69 years with acute or convalescent COVID-19. This chain connects TRBV6-5 to TRBJ1-2; no definite D call. Sequenced material: peripheral blood. The CDR3: CASRSGSGGYGYTF. In nucleotides, the CDR3 is TGTGCCAGCAGGTCAGGATCGGGAGGCTATGGCTACACCTTC.